The 20 T cell receptor beta chains below were found in one sample sequenced in a study of early T cells in non-severe SARS-CoV-2 infection. TCRdb analysed the 5' RACE reads with MiXCR anew, one entry per CDR3 protein. This sample has some 64,000 distinct CDR3 sequences, with roughly 13% found just once. The sequencing input was whole blood. The receptors stem from an adult who was a healthcare worker with PCR-confirmed SARS-CoV-2 infection or an uninfected control (not recorded which).

This clonotype has a count of ten or more. The V call is TRBV28, the J call TRBJ1-6; 8 nucleotides agree with TRBD1. Germline assignment: CDR1 MDHEN and CDR2 SYDVKM. The CDR3 is 14 amino acids. V dropped 7 bases and J dropped 10; count of bases not matched to a gene: 9. CDR3 loop: CASTATGVGSPLHF. The CDR3 nucleotides read TGTGCCAGCACCGCGACAGGGGTAGGGTCACCCCTCCACTTT.

This clonotype was recorded a few times. The chain recombines TRBV7-9 with TRBJ2-1, with 7 positions matching TRBD2. Germline values: CDR1 SEHNR, CDR2 FQNEAQ (reference sequence). V shed 5 bases, J shed 0 bases, and the junction held 13 bases outside the gene matches. CDR3 length: 18 residues. The CDR3 DNA is TGTGCCAGCAGCCCCGGGCGAGGCGGGAGAAGCTCCTACAATGAGCAGTTCTTC. Residues: CASSPGRGGRSSYNEQFF.

This chain uses TRBV29-1 with TRBJ1-4; no clear D. This CDR3 is built from 13 residues. V shed 4 bases and J shed 6 bases, with 12 bases lying between them. Germline V gives CDR1 SQVTM, CDR2 ANQGSEA. The CDR3 here is CSVGTPRDEKLFF. CDR3 nucleotide sequence: TGCAGCGTTGGAACCCCCCGGGATGAAAAACTGTTTTTT.

CDR3 residues: CSVEDLQGQSSYNEQFF. The CDR3 nucleotides are TGCAGCGTTGAAGATCTTCAGGGTCAGAGCTCCTACAATGAGCAGTTCTTC. V gene TRBV29-1 combines with J gene TRBJ2-1; a weak D match, TRBD1 (5 bases). This CDR3 contains 17 residues. V shed 0 bases and J shed 0 bases, with 15 bases lying between them. Germline V gene data show CDR1 as SQVTM and CDR2 as ANQGSEA.

V is TRBV6-2 or TRBV6-3 and J is TRBJ2-4; 8 positions agree with TRBD1. Looked up from germline, CDR1 is MNHEY and CDR2 is SVGEGT. With V trimmed by 5 bases and J by 8 bases, 5 bases remained unmatched. The CDR3 runs 13 residues. DNA for the CDR3: TGTGCCAGCAGTACCCGGACAGGGTACATTCAGTACTTC. Protein product: CASSTRTGYIQYF.

This clonotype has more than one count but fewer than ten. The gene calls are TRBV28 and TRBJ2-1, with 8 positions matching TRBD2. Germline trimming cut 0 bases from V and 9 bases from J; bases unmatched to any gene: 7. The CDR3 runs to 15 residues. CDR1 and CDR2 from the germline V gene are MDHEN and SYDVKM. DNA for the CDR3: TGTGCCAGCAGTTTATGGAGCGGGAGTCAGGGTGAGCAGTTCTTC. Translation: CASSLWSGSQGEQFF.

A few counts support this clonotype. The chain links TRBV3-1 to TRBJ1-6; D not certain. Germline assignment: CDR1 LGHDT and CDR2 YNNKEL (reference sequence). The germline V and J ends were trimmed by 0 bases and 6 bases, with 6 bases remaining between them. The CDR3 sequence is 14 residues long. Written as DNA, the CDR3 is TGTGCCAGCAGCCAAGAACAGATTAATTCACCCCTCCACTTT. Translation gives CASSQEQINSPLHF.

This clonotype was counted only a few times. This chain links TRBV18 with TRBJ2-1; D ambiguous. This CDR3 comprises 12 residues. Per germline, CDR1 KGHSH and CDR2 LQKENI. Trimming shortened V by 3 bases and J by 11 bases, and 11 bases separated the two germline ends. This chain's CDR3 is CASSPSGKKQFF. CDR3 nucleotide sequence: TGTGCCAGCTCACCGTCAGGAAAGAAGCAGTTCTTC.

This clonotype is a singleton in its sample. This sequence joins TRBV6-1 and TRBJ1-4; D unresolved. Trimming removed 0 bases from V and 8 bases from J, with 10 bases in between. The CDR3 sequence is 14 residues long. From germline, CDR1 is MNHNS and CDR2 SASEGT. CDR3 loop: CASSEAWGSEKLFF. The CDR3 DNA sequence: TGTGCCAGCAGTGAAGCATGGGGTAGCGAAAAACTGTTTTTT.

V usage is TRBV29-1 and J usage is TRBJ2-7; D is unclear. Between the trimmed V and J ends, which lost 6 bases and 7 bases, there was a span of 16 bases. Germline CDR1 reads SQVTM; CDR2 reads ANQGSEA. The CDR3 loop spans 12 amino acids. The DNA of the CDR3 is TGCAGCGTCCGACAAGGGCACCTGGAGCAGTACTTC. This gives the protein CSVRQGHLEQYF.

For the CDR3, the DNA is TGTGCCAGCAGCCAAGAGAGAGGGGGTATGAACACTGAAGCTTTCTTT. It is translated as CASSQERGGMNTEAFF. The rearrangement links TRBV3-1 to TRBJ1-1; TRBD1 is a possible D gene (6 bases). Per the germline V gene, CDR1 is LGHDT and CDR2 is YNNKEL (reference sequence). V was trimmed by 0 bases and J by 0 bases, leaving 11 bases between them. There are 16 residues in the CDR3.

The chain carries TRBV3-1 and TRBJ1-3; D is unresolved. Germline V gene sequence: CDR1 LGHDT, CDR2 YNNKEL (reference sequence). The germline V and J ends were trimmed by 4 bases and 0 bases, with 13 bases remaining between them. The CDR3 is 16 amino acids. This CDR3 is CASSRTAGNSGNTIYF. The CDR3 DNA reads TGTGCCAGCAGCCGAACGGCGGGTAACTCTGGAAACACCATATATTTT.

This clonotype was counted only a few times. This chain joins TRBV29-1 and TRBJ2-7, with 7 bases identical to TRBD1. The CDR3 sequence is 13 residues long. CDR1 SQVTM and CDR2 ANQGSEA come from the germline V gene. V dropped 7 bases and J dropped 3; count of bases not matched to a gene: 9. The CDR3 spells CSASPGQNYEQYF. The DNA of the CDR3 is TGCAGCGCCTCCCCGGGACAGAACTACGAGCAGTACTTC.

This clonotype has at least ten counts. The chain has TRBV20-1 and TRBJ1-2; D remains unclear. The germline gives CDR1 DFQATT, CDR2 SNEGSKA (reference sequence). V shed 3 bases and J shed 8 bases, with 16 bases lying between them. CDR3 size: 13 residues. The CDR3 protein is CSARPISVAGYTF. DNA for the CDR3: TGCAGTGCTAGGCCTATTAGCGTGGCCGGCTACACCTTC.

The sample holds a few counts of this clonotype. The gene calls are TRBV4-1 and TRBJ2-1; 11 nucleotides align to TRBD1. Looked up from germline, CDR1 is MGHRA and CDR2 is YSYEKL. This CDR3 contains 16 residues. Trimming removed 4 bases from V and 10 bases from J; junction bases left unmatched: 12. The CDR3 sequence is CASSPPGTGGTGEQFF. The CDR3 DNA reads TGCGCCAGCAGCCCGCCCGGGACAGGGGGTACTGGGGAGCAGTTCTTC.

This clonotype was detected only a few times. This sequence joins TRBV6-6 and TRBJ2-7; D assignment may be TRBD1 or TRBD2 (5 bases each). V was clipped by 3 bases and J by 7 bases, with 16 bases between them. CDR1 and CDR2 (germline): MNHNY, SVGAGI (reference sequence). This CDR3 is built from 14 residues. The CDR3 DNA sequence: TGTGCCAGCAGTTATGATATGGGACCCAAGGAGCAGTACTTC. This sequence encodes CASSYDMGPKEQYF.

This rearrangement joins TRBV28 to TRBJ1-1, with D perhaps matching TRBD1 (5 bases). The CDR3 is 15 residues long. Germline assignment: CDR1 MDHEN and CDR2 SYDVKM. Deletions cut 1 base from V and 7 bases from J, with 16 bases between. The CDR3 loop is CASSLYGSGTGEAFF. The CDR3 DNA reads TGTGCCAGCAGTTTATATGGGTCAGGGACCGGTGAAGCTTTCTTT.

This clonotype was seen only a few times. V is TRBV20-1 and J is TRBJ2-7; 8 nucleotides line up with TRBD2. This CDR3 comprises 14 residues. CDR1 DFQATT and CDR2 SNEGSKA come from the germline V gene (reference sequence). V shed 3 bases, J shed 0 bases, and the junction held 4 bases outside the gene matches. The CDR3 sequence is CSARSGSSSYEQYF. The CDR3, as DNA: TGCAGTGCTAGGAGCGGGAGCAGCTCCTACGAGCAGTACTTC.

On this clonotype: A much more abundant neighbour one base away suggests this may be a read error. The chain combines TRBV12-3 or TRBV12-4 with TRBJ2-2, with D perhaps TRBD2 (5 bases). This CDR3 spans 14 amino acids. The CDR3 nucleotides read TGTGTCAGCAGTACGGGGTCGAACACCGGGGAGCTGTTTTTT. It translates to CVSSTGSNTGELFF.

CDR3 amino acids: CASSFGVSSSYEQYF. As DNA, the CDR3 is TGTGCCAGCAGCTTCGGTGTGAGTAGCTCCTACGAGCAGTACTTC. J is TRBJ2-7 and V is TRBV5-5; D is undetermined. CDR1 is SGHKS, CDR2 YYEKEE, per germline (reference sequence). V was clipped by 2 bases and J by 0 bases, with 12 bases between them. The CDR3 contains 15 residues.